What follows describes a single TCR beta chain. This record comes from a study of blood T cell repertoires in COVID-19. Study-level information: COVID-19 samples from acute and convalescent phases originated in the United States, Italy and Spain. The cDNA or gDNA used as material had been derived from T cells, B-cell-depleted T cells, or PBMCs.

Under the authors' procedure: By means of reference gene primer amplification, nucleated cell counts were estimated. TCRdb keeps only in-frame clones here, not all; method: immunoSEQ multiplex PCR. V, J and clone size are taken as reported in that table, and D and trimming were inferred from the DNA itself. Among about 46,000 clones listed, 80% to 90% were seen once. The CDR3 is 13 residues long. V lost 2 bases, J lost 0 bases, and 4 bases lay in between. The V gene's germline CDR1 is MDHEN and CDR2 SYDVKM. The V gene is TRBV28, the J gene TRBJ1-1, with D hard to call. The receptor was derived from a human donor in a cohort sampled during active COVID-19. The donor label of this sample is uncertain. Material: peripheral blood. CDR3: CASSLDMNTEAFF. The CDR3 nucleotides are TGTGCCAGCAGTTTAGACATGAACACTGAAGCTTTCTTT.